The clone carrying this TCR beta chain was observed at least ten times. Original analysis: In papillary thyroid cancer, a distant-metastasis classifier was built using CDR3 differences across clinicopathological groups. TCRdb called clones again from the PCR reads with MiXCR. The V and J calls were determined by TCRdb, not by the authors. Found here are around 7,000 clones, roughly 29% of them singletons; the top ten hold roughly 19%. Not a single patient had been given any form of treatment at any point before undergoing thyroid surgery. Germline V gene lookup returns CDR1 SGHNT and CDR2 YENEEA. With V trimmed by 5 bases and J by 3 bases, 14 bases remained unmatched. The CDR3 extends over 19 amino acids. This sample is drawn from a study of metastatic and nonmetastatic thyroid tumors.

This clonotype was obtained from a female donor with papillary thyroid cancer or a benign thyroid nodule (not recorded which). Some clones in this sample may be carry-over from other donors' samples. The sample comprised tumor tissue. V gene TRBV11-3 combines with J gene TRBJ1-4; TRBD1 agrees at 11 bases. The CDR3 loop is CASSPNAGGDRGSNEKLFF. The CDR3 bases are TGTGCCAGCAGCCCCAACGCGGGGGGGGACAGGGGGTCTAATGAAAAACTGTTTTTT.